This entry is about one T cell receptor (beta chain). The sample belongs to a study of blood T cell repertoires in COVID-19. Study information: Specimens from acute and convalescent COVID-19 originated in the United States, Italy and Spain.

In the original processing: Counts of nucleated cells, estimated from reference gene primer amplification, were obtained. Libraries were prepared by immunoSEQ multiplex PCR; TCRdb keeps only in-frame clonotypes and omits some of them. V and J calls and clone size are given by that table; D and trimming were obtained from the DNA. The profile shows over 110,000 clones, 84% of them singletons. The V and J ends lost 0 bases and 6 bases respectively, with 9 bases between them. The CDR3 covers 14 residues. The V gene's germline CDR1 is SGDLS and CDR2 YYNGEE. The chain couples TRBV9 to TRBJ1-4; D call uncertain. The sample was peripheral blood. This sequence originates from a man aged 55 to 70 with active or convalescent COVID-19. DNA for the CDR3: TGTGCCAGCAGCGTAGGGTCCGCGTATGAAAAACTGTTTTTT. Encoded protein: CASSVGSAYEKLFF.